One sample yielded the 24 T cell receptor beta chains listed below, sequenced in a study of regulatory T cells in long-lasting Graves disease. Researchers made TCR beta libraries by using iRepertoire HTBI primers and running Arm-PCR on CDR3 regions. TCRdb reprocessed the multiplex PCR reads with MiXCR, giving one entry per CDR3 protein. Of approximately 350,000 distinct CDR3 sequences listed, 16% are singletons. Time point denoted: newly diagnosed GD, antithyroid drugs for less than 3 months. Generation of the TCR library employed RNA extracted from PBMCs. These sequences were also reported in another study, on T cells in Graves' hyperthyroidism and ophthalmopathy.

Here the sequenced sample was peripheral blood mononuclear cells (PBMCs), taken at new diagnosis, from a patient treated with antithyroid drugs. The receptors originated from a man aged 40-49 years with Graves disease.

This clonotype was recorded many times. The chain uses TRBV25-1 and TRBJ2-1; 9 bases are shared with TRBD1. The V and J ends lost 6 bases and 6 bases, in that order; junction bases with no gene match: 9. This CDR3 contains 15 residues. CDR1 and CDR2 from the germline V gene are MGHDK and SYGVNS. The CDR3 loop reads CASSLPGQGINEQFF. CDR3 coding DNA: TGTGCCAGCAGCTTACCGGGACAGGGTATCAATGAGCAGTTCTTC.

This clonotype was counted many times. The chain is built from TRBV5-1 and TRBJ2-7; a weak D match, TRBD1 (6 bases). Trimming took 4 bases from V and 3 from J, leaving 20 bases between them. Germline V gene sequence: CDR1 SGHRS, CDR2 YFSETQ. This CDR3 has 16 amino acids. CDR3 in DNA: TGCGCCAGCAGCCAAGAAATGGGGGCAGGGGACTACGAGCAGTACTTC. Protein product: CASSQEMGAGDYEQYF.

The J gene is TRBJ2-5, the V gene TRBV5-1; 7 bases agree with TRBD1. Germline V gene sequence: CDR1 SGHRS, CDR2 YFSETQ. V lost 0 bases to trimming and J lost 1 base; unmatched junction nucleotides: 6. The CDR3 is made up of 16 amino acids. CDR3 protein: CASSLGRTGAQETQYF. CDR3 nucleotides: TGCGCCAGCAGCTTGGGAAGAACAGGGGCCCAAGAGACCCAGTACTTC.

This clonotype was observed many times. This chain links TRBV20-1 with TRBJ2-7; 12 bases align to TRBD2. Losses at the gene ends were 4 bases for V and 1 base for J; bases not matched to a gene: 8. Germline CDR1 reads DFQATT; CDR2 reads SNEGSKA (reference sequence). The CDR3 is 16 residues long. The CDR3 region is CSATPGLAGGSYEQYF. In DNA form, the CDR3 reads TGCAGTGCTACCCCGGGACTAGCGGGTGGGTCCTACGAGCAGTACTTC.

This clonotype was counted only a few times. A much more abundant neighbour one base away suggests this may be a read error. The gene calls are TRBV30 and TRBJ2-7, with TRBD1 identical over 7 bases. Unmatched junction bases numbered 8, after V lost 0 bases and J lost 9 bases. The germline CDR1 and CDR2 sequences are GTSNPN and SVGIG (reference sequence). The CDR3 has 13 amino acids. The CDR3 DNA is TGTGCCTGGAGTGTGGACAGGCTCCCCGGGCAGTACTTC. Its protein is CAWSVDRLPGQYF.

The sample holds many counts of this clonotype. DNA of the CDR3: TGTGCCAGCAGGGTAGGGACAGGGGCCTGGGAGCAGTACTTC. The encoded protein is CASRVGTGAWEQYF. The rearrangement joins TRBV2 to TRBJ2-7; 10 bases are a match to TRBD1. CDR1 is SNHLY, CDR2 FYNNEI, per germline. V lost 6 bases and J lost 7; bases outside the gene matches: 9. This CDR3 is 14 amino acids long.

A note on this clonotype: This may stem from a read error, because a much larger clone lies one nucleotide away. V and J are TRBV28 and TRBJ2-1, with a possible D match to TRBD2 (6 bases). This CDR3 comprises 13 residues. CDR1 MDHEN and CDR2 SYDVKM come from the germline V gene. CDR3: CGVGGGNYNKQFF. CDR3 sequence (DNA): TGTGGTGTAGGTGGGGGGAACTACAATAAGCAGTTCTTC.

The genes are TRBV25-1 and TRBJ2-1; D gene uncertain. The CDR3 loop spans 15 amino acids. The germline CDR1 and CDR2 sequences are MGHDK and SYGVNS. V was trimmed by 3 bases and J by 1 base, leaving 10 bases between them. CDR3 residues: CASSEAGFSYNEQFF. Here the CDR3 DNA reads TGTGCCAGCAGTGAGGCCGGGTTTTCCTACAATGAGCAGTTCTTC.

The sample holds many counts of this clonotype. The V and J genes are TRBV24-1 and TRBJ2-7, with 9 nucleotides matching TRBD1. This CDR3 contains 19 residues. Losses at the gene ends were 9 bases for V and 4 bases for J; bases not matched to a gene: 24. Germline V CDR1 and CDR2: KGHDR, SFDVKD. The CDR3 DNA is TGTGCCACCGCCTACCTCCCCGGGACAGGGAAAGGGACGACTTACGAGCAGTACTTC. It is translated as CATAYLPGTGKGTTYEQYF.

This clonotype turned up a few times. A much larger clone lies a single base off, so this may be a read error. This chain joins TRBV16 and TRBJ1-2; D unresolved. From germline, CDR1 is KGHSY and CDR2 FQNENV. This CDR3 spans 14 amino acids. The V end lost 4 bases, the J end lost 3 bases, and 12 bases lay between the germline ends. CDR3: CASSPGPSDYGYTF. The CDR3 nucleotides are TGTGCCAGCAGCCCCGGGCCTTCGGACTATGGCTACACCTTC. Drawing the rest from reference TRBV16 and TRBJ1-2, the complete variable domain is GEEVAQTPKHLVRGEGQKAKLYCAPIKGHSYVFWYQQVLKNEFKFLISFQNENVFDETGMPKERFSAKCLPNSPCSLEIQATKLEDSAVYFCASSPGPSDYGYTFGSGTRLTVV.

This chain uses TRBV7-2 with TRBJ1-2; D is perhaps TRBD1 (5 bases). The length of the CDR3 is 13 residues. V dropped 2 bases and J dropped 8 bases, with 12 bases sitting between them. CDR1 and CDR2 (germline): SGHTA, FQGNSA. In nucleotides, the CDR3 is TGTGCCAGCAGCTTATATCAGGGTCTCGGCTACACCTTC. Amino acids: CASSLYQGLGYTF.

Concerning this clonotype: With a much larger clone just one base away, this may be a read error. The gene calls are TRBV20-1 and TRBJ2-5; D is perhaps TRBD1 (5 bases). This CDR3 spans 12 amino acids. Germline CDR1 and CDR2: DFQATT and SNEGSKA (reference sequence). CDR3 loop: CSASKGQETQCF. CDR3 DNA: TGCAGTGCTAGTAAGGGGCAAGAGACCCAGTGCTTC.

V and J are TRBV6-5 and TRBJ1-6; D possibly corresponds to TRBD1 (6 bases). V gave up 2 bases and J gave up 6 bases, with 11 bases separating them. This CDR3 region has 15 residues. The germline gives CDR1 MNHEY, CDR2 SVGAGI. CDR3 region: CASSYARGGNSPLHF. In nucleotides, the CDR3 is TGTGCCAGCAGTTACGCCCGAGGGGGTAATTCACCCCTCCACTTT.

In this sample, this clonotype turned up many times. The V gene is TRBV28, the J gene TRBJ2-5; D is possibly TRBD2 (7 bases). This CDR3 is 14 amino acids long. The germline V gene has CDR1 MDHEN and CDR2 SYDVKM. Trimming removed 5 bases at V and 3 bases at J, with 13 bases between. The CDR3 protein is CASSPWGGEETQYF. As DNA, the CDR3 is TGTGCCAGCAGTCCCTGGGGGGGCGAAGAGACCCAGTACTTC.

This clonotype was seen ten or more times. This chain links TRBV7-9 with TRBJ1-3; D is uncertain. The germline CDR1 and CDR2 sequences are SEHNR and FQNEAQ (reference sequence). This CDR3 comprises 16 residues. Trimming took 1 base from V and 4 from J, leaving 14 bases between them. The CDR3 nucleotides are TGTGCCAGCAGCTTAGGCGCACAGAGTTCCGGAAACACCATATATTTT. This encodes CASSLGAQSSGNTIYF. Full variable domain (rest looked up from reference TRBV7-9 and TRBJ1-3): DTGVSQNPRHKITKRGQNVTFRCDPISEHNRLYWYRQTLGQGPEFLTYFQNEAQLEKSRLLSDRFSAERPKGSFSTLEIQRTEQGDSAMYLCASSLGAQSSGNTIYFGEGSWLTVV.

This clonotype was seen repeatedly, ten times or more. The chain recombines TRBV27 with TRBJ2-3; 7 bases align to TRBD1. With V trimmed by 6 bases and J by 2 bases, 2 bases remained unmatched. The CDR3 covers 13 residues. Germline-derived CDR1 and CDR2 are MNHEY and SMNVEV (reference sequence). The CDR3 DNA reads TGTGCCAGCAGCGACAGGGCCACAGATACGCAGTATTTT. Its protein is CASSDRATDTQYF.

This clonotype was seen many times. The chain has TRBV12-3 or TRBV12-4 and TRBJ2-5; 8 bases match TRBD1. The CDR3 runs 16 residues. The J segment lost 2 bases and the V segment lost 5 bases, leaving 10 bases of the junction unmatched. CDR3: CASSETLGQGQETQYF. DNA of the CDR3: TGTGCCAGCAGTGAAACCCTAGGACAGGGACAAGAGACCCAGTACTTC.

Only one count was recorded for this clonotype. CDR3 DNA sequence: TGTGCCAGCAGTGTTTTGGACAGGGGCACAGATACGCAGTATTTT. Encoded protein: CASSVLDRGTDTQYF. The rearrangement joins TRBV2 to TRBJ2-3; 8 positions agree with TRBD1. The germline gives CDR1 SNHLY, CDR2 FYNNEI. The CDR3 spans 15 residues. The V and J ends lost 4 bases and 1 base, in that order; junction bases with no gene match: 4.

The rearrangement links TRBV5-1 to TRBJ2-3; no firm D call. The CDR3 length is 14 residues. V dropped 3 bases and J dropped 0 bases, with 8 bases sitting between them. From germline, CDR1 is SGHRS and CDR2 YFSETQ. Here the CDR3 DNA reads TGCGCCAGCAGCTCGGGTTCAAGCACAGATACGCAGTATTTT. It codes for CASSSGSSTDTQYF.

V is TRBV5-1 and J is TRBJ2-5; D is tentatively TRBD1 or TRBD2 (6 bases each). V was clipped by 4 bases and J by 2 bases, with 15 bases between them. The CDR3 consists of 15 residues. CDR1 is SGHRS, CDR2 YFSETQ, per germline. The CDR3, as DNA: TGCGCCAGCAGCCCAAGGGGGGTGATGCAAGAGACCCAGTACTTC. Its translation: CASSPRGVMQETQYF.

The V call is TRBV6-2 or TRBV6-3, the J call TRBJ1-5; no clear D gene. The germline gives CDR1 MNHEY, CDR2 SVGEGT. The CDR3 runs to 15 residues. The V end was cut by 7 bases, the J end by 2 bases, with 15 bases between. The CDR3 is CASTPSRAGNQPQHF. DNA of the CDR3: TGTGCCAGCACGCCCTCGCGAGCGGGCAATCAGCCCCAGCATTTT.

This clonotype was observed many times. This rearrangement joins TRBV20-1 to TRBJ2-7; D uncertain. This CDR3 has 14 residues. Germline CDR1 and CDR2: DFQATT and SNEGSKA (reference sequence). The germline V and J ends were trimmed by 0 bases and 0 bases, with 9 bases remaining between them. The CDR3 protein is CSARDAGRSYEQYF. In DNA form, the CDR3 reads TGCAGTGCTAGAGACGCCGGACGCTCCTACGAGCAGTACTTC.

The rearrangement joins TRBV19 to TRBJ1-4; 7 bases map to TRBD1. Trimming removed 7 bases from V and 5 bases from J; junction bases left unmatched: 4. Germline lookup yields CDR1 LNHDA and CDR2 SQIVND (reference sequence). The CDR3 consists of 13 residues. CDR3 protein: CASKGARNEKLFF. CDR3 nucleotides: TGTGCCAGTAAGGGGGCAAGGAATGAAAAACTGTTTTTT.

With regard to this clonotype: An end of the junction does not agree with germline; a read error may underlie this. The genes are TRBV5-1 and TRBJ2-7, with 7 bases fitting TRBD1. The CDR3 length is 15 residues. Germline loops: CDR1 SGHRS, CDR2 YFSETQ. The CDR3 bases are TGTGCCAGCAGCGTAGCTGGGACAGCAGCCTACGAGCAGTACTTC. Amino acid sequence: CASSVAGTAAYEQYF.